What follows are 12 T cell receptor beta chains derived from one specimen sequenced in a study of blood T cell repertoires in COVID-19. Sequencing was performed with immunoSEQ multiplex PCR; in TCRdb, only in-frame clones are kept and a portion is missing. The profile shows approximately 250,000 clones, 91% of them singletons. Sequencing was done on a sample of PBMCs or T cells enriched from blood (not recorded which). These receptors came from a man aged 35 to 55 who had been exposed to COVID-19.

This chain's CDR3 is CASSVGVQREDTDTQYF. The DNA for the CDR3 is TGTGCCAGCAGCGTAGGGGTCCAGCGGGAGGACACAGATACGCAGTATTTT. The chain carries TRBV9 and TRBJ2-3, with 9 nucleotides matching TRBD2. This CDR3 comprises 17 residues. CDR1 and CDR2 from the germline V gene are SGDLS and YYNGEE. The V segment lost 0 bases and the J segment 2 bases; nucleotides outside the gene matches: 7.

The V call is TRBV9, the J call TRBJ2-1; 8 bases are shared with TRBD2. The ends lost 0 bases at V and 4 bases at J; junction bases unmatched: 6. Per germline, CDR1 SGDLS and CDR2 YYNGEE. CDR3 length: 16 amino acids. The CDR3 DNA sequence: TGTGCCAGCAGCGTAGGGGCGGGAGGACTGTACAATGAGCAGTTCTTC. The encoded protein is CASSVGAGGLYNEQFF.

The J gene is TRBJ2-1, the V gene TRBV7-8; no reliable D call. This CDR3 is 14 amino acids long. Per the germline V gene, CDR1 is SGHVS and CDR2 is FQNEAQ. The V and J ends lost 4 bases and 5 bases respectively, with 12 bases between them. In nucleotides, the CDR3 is TGTGCCAGCAGCTCCGCGGCTGTTCACAATGAGCAGTTCTTC. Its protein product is CASSSAAVHNEQFF.

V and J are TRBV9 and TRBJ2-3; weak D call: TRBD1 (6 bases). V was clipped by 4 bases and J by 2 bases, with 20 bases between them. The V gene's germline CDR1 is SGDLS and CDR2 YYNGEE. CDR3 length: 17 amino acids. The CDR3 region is CASSPRGVGADTDTQYF. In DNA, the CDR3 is TGTGCCAGCAGCCCTAGGGGTGTGGGGGCTGACACAGATACGCAGTATTTT.

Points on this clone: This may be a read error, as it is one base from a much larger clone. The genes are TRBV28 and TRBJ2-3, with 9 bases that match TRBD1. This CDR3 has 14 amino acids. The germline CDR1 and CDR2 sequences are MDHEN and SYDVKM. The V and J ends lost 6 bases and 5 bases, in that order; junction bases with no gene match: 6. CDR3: CASSPTGGGDTQYF. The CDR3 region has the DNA TGTGCCAGCAGCCCGACAGGGGGGGGAGATACGCAGTATTTT.

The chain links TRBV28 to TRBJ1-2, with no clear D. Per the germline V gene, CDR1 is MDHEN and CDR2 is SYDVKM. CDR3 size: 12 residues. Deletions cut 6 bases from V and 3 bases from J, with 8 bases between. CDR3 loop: CASSRADYGYTF. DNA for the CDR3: TGTGCCAGCAGCCGAGCTGACTATGGCTACACCTTC.

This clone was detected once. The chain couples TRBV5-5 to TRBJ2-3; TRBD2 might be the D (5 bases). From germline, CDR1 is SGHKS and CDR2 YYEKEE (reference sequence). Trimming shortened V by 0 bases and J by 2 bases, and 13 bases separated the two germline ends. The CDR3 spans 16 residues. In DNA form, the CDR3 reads TGTGCCAGCAGCTTGGACGACGGGGTCAACACAGATACGCAGTATTTT. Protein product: CASSLDDGVNTDTQYF.

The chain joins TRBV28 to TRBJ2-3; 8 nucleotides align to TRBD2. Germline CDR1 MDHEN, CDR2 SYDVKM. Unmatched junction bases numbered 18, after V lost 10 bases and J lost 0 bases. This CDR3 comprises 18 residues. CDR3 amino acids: CATFPPGLVESSTDTQYF. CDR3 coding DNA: TGTGCCACTTTTCCCCCGGGACTAGTGGAATCTAGCACAGATACGCAGTATTTT. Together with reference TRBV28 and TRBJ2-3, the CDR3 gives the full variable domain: DVKVTQSSRYLVKRTGEKVFLECVQDMDHENMFWYRQDPGLGLRLIYFSYDVKMKEKGDIPEGYSVSREKKERFSLILESASTNQTSMYLCATFPPGLVESSTDTQYFGPGTRLTVL.

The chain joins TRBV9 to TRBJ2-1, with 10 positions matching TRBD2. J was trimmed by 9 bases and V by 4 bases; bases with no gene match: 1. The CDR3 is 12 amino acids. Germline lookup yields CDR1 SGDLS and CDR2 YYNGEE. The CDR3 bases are TGTGCCAGCAGCCGACTAGCGGGTGAGCAGTTCTTC. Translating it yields CASSRLAGEQFF.

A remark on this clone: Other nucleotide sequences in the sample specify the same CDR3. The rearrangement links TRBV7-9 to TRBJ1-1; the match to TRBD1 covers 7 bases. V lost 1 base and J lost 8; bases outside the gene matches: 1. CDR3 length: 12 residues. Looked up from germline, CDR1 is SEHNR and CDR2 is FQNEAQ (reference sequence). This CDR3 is CASSLEDREAFF. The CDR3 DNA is TGTGCCAGCAGCTTAGAGGACAGGGAAGCTTTCTTT.

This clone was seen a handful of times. The CDR3 bases are TGTGCCAGCAGCTTCAGTCTAGCGGGAGGCGGGGGGGAGCTGTTTTTT. Translation: CASSFSLAGGGGELFF. The chain combines TRBV11-2 with TRBJ2-2; TRBD2 aligns across 11 bases. The V segment lost 3 bases and the J segment 8 bases; nucleotides outside the gene matches: 8. The CDR3 is made up of 16 amino acids. The germline gives CDR1 SGHAT, CDR2 FQNNGV.

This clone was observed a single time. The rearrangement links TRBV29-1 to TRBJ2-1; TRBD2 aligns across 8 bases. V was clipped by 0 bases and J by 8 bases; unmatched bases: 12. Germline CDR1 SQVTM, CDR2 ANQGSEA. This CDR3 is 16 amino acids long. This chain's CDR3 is CSVEDSGGATKHEQFF. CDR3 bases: TGCAGCGTTGAAGACTCCGGGGGGGCCACAAAACATGAGCAGTTCTTC.